The rows below give T cell receptor beta chains drawn from one sample of a study of control samples from healthy donors and cancer patients. Profiling relied on immunoSEQ multiplex PCR, and the TCRdb table lists in-frame clones only, not all of them. The sample has 100,000 to 150,000 clones; roughly 88% are singletons. Sequencing was performed on blood. These receptors originate from a man aged 50 to 59 in good health. The CDR3 runs from the conserved cysteine through the conserved F or W. D genes are given only for firm matches. For some rows the clone size is stated as once, few or many, or as a class when expanded; others skip it.

>-|TRBV6-6|-|TRBJ1-1
TGTGCCAGCACCGTAACAGGGAACACTGAAGCTTTCTTT
CASTVTGNTEAFF
>-|TRBV21-1|-|TRBJ1-5
TGTGCCAGCAGCACCCGGGGTAAAGAAGGTAGCAATCAGCCCCAGCATTTT
CASSTRGKEGSNQPQHF
>-|TRBV9|-|TRBJ1-2
TGTGCCAGCAGCGCGTCTCTGAACTATGGCTACACCTTC
CASSASLNYGYTF
>-|TRBV9|-|TRBJ2-3
TGTGCCAGCAGCCCCCGACTGAACACAGATACGCAGTATTTT
CASSPRLNTDTQYF
>-|TRBV5-1|-|TRBJ1-2
TGCGCCAGCAGCTTCGGCGCAGGGTTTGAAGATGGCTACACCTTC
CASSFGAGFEDGYTF
>TRBD2|TRBV19|once|TRBJ2-4
TGTGCCAGTAGCCCTGTAGCGGGGGCCCCAGCCAAAAACATTCAGTACTTC
CASSPVAGAPAKNIQYF
>-|TRBV9|-|TRBJ2-5
TGTGCCAGCAGCGTAGCGTCGGGGATGGGAGAGACCCAGTACTTC
CASSVASGMGETQYF
>-|TRBV2|-|TRBJ1-1
TGTGCCAGCACCCTTGGGGAGGGCACTGAAGCTTTCTTT
CASTLGEGTEAFF
>-|TRBV11-2|-|TRBJ2-7
TGTGCCAGCAGCTTAACGTCCGGGACGCACTACGAGCAGTACTTC
CASSLTSGTHYEQYF
>TRBD2|TRBV28|-|TRBJ2-7
TGTGCCAGCAGGCTGGGCGGGGGGAGATCCTACGAACAGTACTTC
CASRLGGGRSYEQYF
>-|TRBV7-6|-|TRBJ2-7
TGTGCCAGCAGCTTGGGGGTGACGGGAACTGGTTCCTACGAGCAGTACTTC
CASSLGVTGTGSYEQYF
>TRBD1|TRBV6-5|-|TRBJ2-2
TGTGCCAGCAAACAACAGGGGACGAACACCGGGGAGCTGTTTTTT
CASKQQGTNTGELFF
>-|TRBV28|once|TRBJ2-7
TGTGCCAGCAGTCTCTTGATGGGAGAGGGGGTCATGTACGAGCAGTACTTC
CASSLLMGEGVMYEQYF
>-|TRBV6-4|-|TRBJ1-2
TGTGCCAGCAGTGCTACCGGGACGGCCGGCTACACCTTC
CASSATGTAGYTF
>TRBD1|TRBV14|-|TRBJ1-4
TGTGCCAGCAGCAAGGGACAGTTAAGGACTGAAAAACTGTTTTTT
CASSKGQLRTEKLFF
>TRBD1|TRBV2|-|TRBJ2-1
TGTGCCAGCTCAGCGACAGGGCCGAGGAATGAGCAGTTCTTC
CASSATGPRNEQFF
>-|TRBV13|-|TRBJ1-4
TGTGCCAGCACCTTAGATGTAGGGGCTCTATCCCCGCTTAGGACCTCATTTACTAATGAAAAACTGTTTTTT
CASTLDVGALSPLRTSFTNEKLFF
>TRBD1|TRBV2|-|TRBJ1-6
TGTGCCAGCGTTGAGACAGGGTATAATTCACCCCTCCACTTT
CASVETGYNSPLHF
>TRBD1|TRBV10-3|once|TRBJ2-2
TGTGCCACGCGACAGGGGGGCACCGGGGAGCTGTTTTTT
CATRQGGTGELFF
>TRBD1|TRBV10-2|few|TRBJ1-1
TGCGCCAGCAGTGAGTTTGGACAGGGGGCGACGAACACTGAAGCTTTCTTT
CASSEFGQGATNTEAFF
>-|TRBV19|few|TRBJ1-5
TGTGCCAGTAGTACGGACCGGCTCCGGCCCCAGCATTTT
CASSTDRLRPQHF
>-|TRBV2|-|TRBJ1-3
TGTGCCAGCAAAGGCAGGGCGGATGGAAACACCATATATTTT
CASKGRADGNTIYF
>-|TRBV9|-|TRBJ2-5
TGTGCCAGCAGCCAAGGGACGGACCAAGAGACCCAGTACTTC
CASSQGTDQETQYF
>-|TRBV6-5|-|TRBJ2-7
TGTGCCAGCAGTTACCGGTCAGAAGGCTACGAGCAGTACTTC
CASSYRSEGYEQYF
>-|TRBV27|-|TRBJ2-7
TGTGCCAGCAGTTTAGGGCCCTATTACGAGCAGTACTTC
CASSLGPYYEQYF
>-|TRBV30|-|TRBJ1-4
TGTGCCTGGAGTGCCGCTGGGGGGGCTGGTGTTGAAAAACTGTTTTTT
CAWSAAGGAGVEKLFF
>TRBD2|TRBV18|-|TRBJ2-3
TGTGCCAGCTCACCCCTAGCGGGGGGGCTGTCTTATACGCAGTATTTT
CASSPLAGGLSYTQYF
>-|TRBV19|-|TRBJ2-1
TGTGCCAGTAGTATACGGGAGACTGGAGACAATGAGCAGTTCTTC
CASSIRETGDNEQFF
>-|TRBV11-3|-|TRBJ1-5
TGTGCCAGCAGCCCCAGGATACAGCCCAATCAGCCCCAGCATTTT
CASSPRIQPNQPQHF
>-|TRBV20-1|-|TRBJ2-1
TGCAGTGCTAAGCTGTACAATGAGCAGTTCTTC
CSAKLYNEQFF
>TRBD2|TRBV15|few|TRBJ2-3
TGTGCCACCAGCAGAGGCGGGGGGGCAGATACGCAGTATTTT
CATSRGGGADTQYF
>-|TRBV7-9|-|TRBJ1-3
TGTGCCGGCAGCCCGTCGGGGACCCGAAAAAATTTT
CAGSPSGTRKNF
>-|TRBV6-4|-|TRBJ1-6
TGTGCCAGCAGTCCACAAAGGGGTTCACCCCTCCACTTT
CASSPQRGSPLHF
>-|TRBV3-1/TRBV3-2|-|TRBJ2-7
TGTGCCAGCAGCCCCGGGGACGACTCCGGCGAGCAGTACTTC
CASSPGDDSGEQYF
>-|TRBV24-1|-|TRBJ2-7
TGTGCCACCAGTGATTTCGGCAGGGAGGAGCAGTACTTC
CATSDFGREEQYF
>TRBD1|TRBV24-1|-|TRBJ1-2
TGTGCCACCAGTGACCTTGACAGGGGTGGCTACACCTTC
CATSDLDRGGYTF